The 11 T cell receptor beta chains below all came from one sample that was sequenced in a study of CXCR3-negative and CXCR3-positive naive CD8 T cells. Study-wide results and limits: Researchers report that CXCR3-positive naive cells carry more hydrophobic TRB CDR3s than CXCR3-negative naive cells.

UMI labels and 5' RACE were used to prepare the TRB cDNA libraries. After re-calling the 5' RACE reads, TCRdb lists one entry per CDR3 protein, DNA absent. The table for this sample gives 120,000 or so distinct CDR3 sequences. Their cognate antigens are unknown. Sequenced input: naive CXCR3+ CD8+ T cells from blood. Subset indicated: CD45RO-CCR7+CD27+CD95- naive CD8+ T cells expressing CXCR3 (TNR3+). The receptors were gathered from a human donor in good health. Some clones in this sample may be carry-over from other donors' samples.

The CDR3 sequence is CASSQEQGAFYEQYF. V usage is TRBV3-1 and J usage is TRBJ2-7; without DNA, the TCRdb call of TRBD1 cannot be checked. This CDR3 is built from 15 residues. The germline CDR1 and CDR2 sequences are LGHDT and YNNKEL (reference sequence).

The rearrangement links TRBV3-1 to TRBJ2-3; there is no DNA to check the TCRdb D call of TRBD2. Germline V gene sequence: CDR1 LGHDT, CDR2 YNNKEL (reference sequence). CDR3 length: 17 amino acids. CDR3 residues: CASSQDRSGRDTDTQYF.

CDR3 amino acids: CASSYARWGEAFF. The V and J genes are TRBV6-5 and TRBJ1-1; without DNA, the TCRdb call of TRBD1 cannot be checked. Germline V gives CDR1 MNHEY, CDR2 SVGAGI. The CDR3 consists of 13 residues.

This chain connects TRBV7-9 to TRBJ1-1. CDR1 and CDR2 (germline): SEHNR, FQNEAQ (reference sequence). The CDR3 covers 15 residues. CDR3 protein: CASSYRQGPVTEAFF.

The V and J genes are TRBV29-1 and TRBJ2-7. The germline V gene encodes CDR1 SQVTM and CDR2 ANQGSEA. The CDR3 covers 12 residues. CDR3 loop: CSVRVLPYEQYF.

The genes are TRBV7-6 and TRBJ2-1; TCRdb's D call, TRBD2, is unchecked because there is no DNA. This CDR3 region has 15 residues. Germline lookup yields CDR1 SGHVS and CDR2 FNYEAQ. The CDR3 protein is CASSLSGRADNEQFF.

This chain joins TRBV28 and TRBJ1-6. This CDR3 has 17 residues. Per the germline V gene, CDR1 is MDHEN and CDR2 is SYDVKM. CDR3 sequence reads: CASSPEYMADFNSPLHF.

The chain employs TRBV7-9 and TRBJ2-7; TCRdb's D call, TRBD1, is unchecked because there is no DNA. In germline, CDR1 is SEHNR, CDR2 FQNEAQ (reference sequence). The CDR3 has 16 residues. CDR3: CASSITQTGDGYEQYF.

This sequence joins TRBV5-1 and TRBJ2-1; the TCRdb D gene call, TRBD1, has no DNA to confirm it. Germline loops: CDR1 SGHRS, CDR2 YFSETQ. CDR3 length: 16 amino acids. CDR3 amino acids: CASSLFGGTLYNEQFF.

This rearrangement joins TRBV12-3 or TRBV12-4 to TRBJ2-7; TCRdb reports TRBD2, a call that lacks DNA to check it against. The CDR3 has 13 residues. Here the CDR3 reads CASSLGRGPEQYF.

The rearrangement joins TRBV29-1 to TRBJ2-5; the D call of TRBD1 rests on TCRdb alone, since no DNA is present to check it. Germline V gene data show CDR1 as SQVTM and CDR2 as ANQGSEA. The CDR3 runs to 13 residues. The CDR3 loop is CSVEVAGQETQYF. Looking up the rest from reference TRBV29-1 and TRBJ2-5 gives the full variable domain: SAVISQKPSRDICQRGTSLTIQCQVDSQVTMMFWYRQQPGQSLTLIATANQGSEATYESGFVIDKFPISRPNLTFSTLTVSNMSPEDSSIYLCSVEVAGQETQYFGPGTRLLVL.